The text below deals with one TCR beta chain. This sample is part of a study of blood T cell repertoires in COVID-19. The CDR3 length is 15 residues. Trimming at V came to 4 bases and at J to 6 bases, leaving 12 bases not matched to a gene. Germline V gives CDR1 MNHEY, CDR2 SMNVEV (reference sequence). Here immunoSEQ multiplex PCR was the method, and the copy in TCRdb shows in-frame clones only, minus some. The sample contains 150,000 to 160,000 clones, 70% to 85% of which appear only once. The genes are TRBV27 and TRBJ2-7, with 7 nucleotides matching TRBD2. The source material was peripheral blood. The TCR sequence derives from a woman aged 45-59 years with acute or convalescent COVID-19. The CDR3 region is CASSSREELWREQYF. The CDR3 region has the DNA TGTGCCAGCAGTTCCCGGGAGGAACTGTGGCGCGAGCAGTACTTC.